The rows below give T cell receptor beta chains drawn from one sample of a study of blood T cells in healthy people across ages. TCRdb reprocessed the 5' RACE reads with MiXCR, giving one entry per CDR3 protein. The data contain 1.5 million to 2 million distinct CDR3 sequences, 30% to 40% of them singletons. The sequencing input was blood. The receptors derive from a woman in her twenties or thirties in good health. Both conserved end residues are trimmed from each CDR3. Each record gives: J gene, V gene, CDR3 protein.

J: TRBJ2-1; V: TRBV10-3; CDR3: AISSDSGGAGEQF
J: TRBJ2-5; V: TRBV20-1; CDR3: SARDALAGGTQY
J: TRBJ2-3; V: TRBV6-2/TRBV6-3; CDR3: ASSFLRAGGQDTQY
J: TRBJ2-1; V: TRBV20-1; CDR3: SAGLAGAPNEQF
J: TRBJ2-3; V: TRBV10-1; CDR3: ASNEGQPRGDTQY
J: TRBJ2-3; V: TRBV27; CDR3: ASSFSPGTSAPSTDTQY
J: TRBJ1-2; V: TRBV5-1; CDR3: ASRPDRARDYGYT
J: TRBJ2-2; V: TRBV27; CDR3: ASKLGTGRAGELF
J: TRBJ2-2; V: TRBV7-8; CDR3: ASSLRTSGGSGELF
J: TRBJ2-7; V: TRBV5-1; CDR3: ASSPNTGTSGEQY
J: TRBJ2-3; V: TRBV9; CDR3: ASSRRWGSTDTQY
J: TRBJ2-5; V: TRBV20-1; CDR3: SARRGAGWGEETQY
J: TRBJ2-1; V: TRBV5-1; CDR3: ASSSSRGAGGLSYNEQF
J: TRBJ1-1; V: TRBV11-2; CDR3: ASSPRRYSRAAEAF
J: TRBJ2-7; V: TRBV3-1; CDR3: ASSLKSPGTSGGALEQY
J: TRBJ1-2; V: TRBV6-1; CDR3: ASTQSGGAGYGYT
J: TRBJ1-2; V: TRBV10-3; CDR3: AISAKERDDGYT
J: TRBJ2-7; V: TRBV12-3/TRBV12-4; CDR3: ASTQRGKNEQY
J: TRBJ2-1; V: TRBV20-1; CDR3: SAETFGLGPGEQF
J: TRBJ2-1; V: TRBV7-2; CDR3: ASSFSAFEQF
J: TRBJ2-5; V: TRBV7-8; CDR3: ASSKTQQGASETQY
J: TRBJ2-1; V: TRBV21-1; CDR3: ASTLRSSRYHNEQF
J: TRBJ2-5; V: TRBV7-2; CDR3: ASSPVGSGETQY
J: TRBJ2-3; V: TRBV5-1; CDR3: ASSLFSRDLSDTQY
J: TRBJ2-3; V: TRBV20-1; CDR3: SASVGLAPTDTQY
J: TRBJ2-1; V: TRBV20-1; CDR3: SAPLAPEADEQF
J: TRBJ2-1; V: TRBV27; CDR3: ASSPELGGAVYNEQF
J: TRBJ2-5; V: TRBV20-1; CDR3: SARAGTSLREY
J: TRBJ2-1; V: TRBV27; CDR3: ANTTPQLASDPKANEQF
J: TRBJ2-1; V: TRBV15; CDR3: ATSRELAYEQF
J: TRBJ2-6; V: TRBV27; CDR3: ASSATGAGANVLT
J: TRBJ1-2; V: TRBV30; CDR3: AWSPDRVSGYT
J: TRBJ2-5; V: TRBV5-5; CDR3: ASTTLIGGWSETQY
J: TRBJ1-4; V: TRBV3-1; CDR3: ASSLTGETEKLF
J: TRBJ1-1; V: TRBV30; CDR3: AWSLGYRTEAF
J: TRBJ2-7; V: TRBV7-9; CDR3: ASSVKQGPFLGEQY
J: TRBJ1-4; V: TRBV12-3/TRBV12-4; CDR3: ASTLAGGNEKLF
J: TRBJ2-1; V: TRBV6-5; CDR3: ASRTTEVTEQF
J: TRBJ1-4; V: TRBV7-9; CDR3: ASSPSTGWIGEKLF
J: TRBJ2-2; V: TRBV28; CDR3: ASSFWGLARGPGELF
J: TRBJ2-5; V: TRBV3-1; CDR3: TSSQVRFETQY